Listed below are T cell receptor beta chains from one sample, sequenced in a study of shared clonotypes between healthy human individuals. Here immunoSEQ multiplex PCR was the method, and the copy in TCRdb shows in-frame clones only, minus some. This sample has 600,000 to 750,000 clones, with roughly two thirds found just once. Specimen: memory CD4+ T cells sorted from blood. The receptor set was obtained from a woman in her thirties in good health. CDR3s include the opening cysteine and the closing phenylalanine or tryptophan. The order of the fields is V gene, J gene, clone size, D gene, CDR3 DNA, CDR3 protein. A D gene is named only where the DNA matches it firmly. Clone size is stated in some rows and not others, as once, few, many or a class when expanded.

>TRBV6-6|TRBJ1-2|-|-
TGTGCCAGCAGCCCCTTTAGAGGGGTTGGCTACACCTTC
CASSPFRGVGYTF
>TRBV4-2|TRBJ2-7|-|-
TGTGCCAGCAGCCAATCCTCGGCGGCAACCTACGAGCAGTACTTC
CASSQSSAATYEQYF
>TRBV5-4|TRBJ2-5|-|TRBD1
TGTGCCAGCAGGGACAGGGTGAAGGAGACCCAGTACTTC
CASRDRVKETQYF
>TRBV28|TRBJ1-6|-|-
TGTGCCAGCAGGGTCGTCGACAATTCACCCCTCCACTTT
CASRVVDNSPLHF
>TRBV6-1|TRBJ2-7|few|-
TGTGCCAGCAGTGAAACGGGGGCAAGGGAGCAGTACTTC
CASSETGAREQYF
>TRBV4-1|TRBJ2-1|few|TRBD2
TGCGCCAGCAGCCCTCGGGGTAGCGGGAGTATTTATGAGCAGTTCTTC
CASSPRGSGSIYEQFF
>TRBV5-1|TRBJ2-7|few|-
TGCGCCAGCAGCACGAACTACGAGCAGTACTTC
CASSTNYEQYF
>TRBV5-1|TRBJ1-5|-|TRBD1
TGCGCCAGCAGCATAGACAGGGATCAGCCCCAGCATTTT
CASSIDRDQPQHF
>TRBV6-5|TRBJ1-4|-|TRBD1
TGTGCCAGCAGTTACTCTACAGGGGTCACAAATGAAAAACTGTTTTTT
CASSYSTGVTNEKLFF
>TRBV27|TRBJ1-5|-|-
TGTGCCAGTTGTTCGTTGGGGAACCACAATCAGCCCCAGCATTTT
CASCSLGNHNQPQHF
>TRBV4-1|TRBJ2-7|-|-
TGCGCCAGCAGCCAAGATGGGCCAGCTCCTACGAAGCAGTACTTC
CASSQDGPAPTKQYF
>TRBV6-5|TRBJ1-1|-|-
TGTGCCAGCACCCCATGGGGGGGGGCCGGTGAAGCTTTCTTT
CASTPWGGAGEAFF
>TRBV6-4|TRBJ2-2|many|TRBD1
TGTGCCAGCAGTGACTGGACAGGGACGATGTTTTTT
CASSDWTGTMFF
>TRBV6-5|TRBJ2-5|-|-
TGTGCCAGCAGTTTCGCGGACTATACGGAGACCCAGTACTTC
CASSFADYTETQYF
>TRBV4-2|TRBJ1-3|many|TRBD1
TGTGCCAGCAGCCCAGGGGGACAGAGCTCTGGAAACACCATATATTTT
CASSPGGQSSGNTIYF
>TRBV7-9|TRBJ1-2|-|-
TGTGCCAGCAGCGAAGACCGACCACTTCACACCTTC
CASSEDRPLHTF
>TRBV19|TRBJ1-5|-|-
TGTGCCAGTCGAGGGGCAGGGAACAATCAGCCCCAGCATTTT
CASRGAGNNQPQHF
>TRBV6-1|TRBJ2-7|-|-
TGTGCCAGCTTACAAGATCCCCGATACGAGCAGTACTTC
CASLQDPRYEQYF
>TRBV4-2|TRBJ2-5|few|-
TGTGCCAGCAGCCAAGGTCAGACCCAGTACTTC
CASSQGQTQYF
>TRBV20-1|TRBJ1-2|few|-
TGCAGTGCTATCCGACAAGCTGGCTACACCTTC
CSAIRQAGYTF
>TRBV5-1|TRBJ2-5|-|TRBD2
TGCGCCAGCAGCTTGCCTAGCGGGTACCAAGAGACCCAGTACTTC
CASSLPSGYQETQYF
>TRBV5-1|TRBJ2-7|-|-
TGCGCCAGCAGCTTGGGGTTCGGACATGCCGCCTACGAGCAGTACTTC
CASSLGFGHAAYEQYF